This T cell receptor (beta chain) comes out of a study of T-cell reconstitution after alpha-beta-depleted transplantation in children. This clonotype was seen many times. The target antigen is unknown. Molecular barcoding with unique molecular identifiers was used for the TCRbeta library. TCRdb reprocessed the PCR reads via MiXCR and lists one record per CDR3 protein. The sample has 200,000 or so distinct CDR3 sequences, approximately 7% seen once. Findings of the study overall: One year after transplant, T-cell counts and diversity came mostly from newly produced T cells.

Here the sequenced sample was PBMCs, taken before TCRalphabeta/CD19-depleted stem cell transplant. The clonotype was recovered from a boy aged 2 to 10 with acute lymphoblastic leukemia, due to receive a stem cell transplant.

CDR3 coding DNA: TGTGCCAGCAGCCCACGGACTAGCGGGGTAGAGACCCAGTACTTC. This codes for CASSPRTSGVETQYF. V and J are TRBV7-9 and TRBJ2-5; 12 nucleotides match TRBD2. The J segment lost 4 bases and the V segment lost 5 bases, leaving 5 bases of the junction unmatched. Germline V gene lookup returns CDR1 SEHNR and CDR2 FQNEAQ (reference sequence). The CDR3 has 15 residues.